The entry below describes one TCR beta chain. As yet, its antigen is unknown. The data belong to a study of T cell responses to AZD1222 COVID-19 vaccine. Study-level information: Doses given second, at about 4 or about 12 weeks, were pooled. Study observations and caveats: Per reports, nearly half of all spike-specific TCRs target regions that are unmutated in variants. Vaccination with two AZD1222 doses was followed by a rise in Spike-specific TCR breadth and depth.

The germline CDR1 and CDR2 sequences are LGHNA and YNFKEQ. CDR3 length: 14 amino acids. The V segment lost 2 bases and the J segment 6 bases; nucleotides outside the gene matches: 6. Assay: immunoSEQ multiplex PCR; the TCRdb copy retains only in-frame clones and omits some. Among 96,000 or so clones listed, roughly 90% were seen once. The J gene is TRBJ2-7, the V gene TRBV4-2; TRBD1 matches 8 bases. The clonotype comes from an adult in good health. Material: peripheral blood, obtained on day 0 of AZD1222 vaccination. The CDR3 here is CASSQRTGRSEQYF. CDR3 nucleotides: TGTGCCAGCAGCCAACGGACAGGGCGCAGCGAGCAGTACTTC.